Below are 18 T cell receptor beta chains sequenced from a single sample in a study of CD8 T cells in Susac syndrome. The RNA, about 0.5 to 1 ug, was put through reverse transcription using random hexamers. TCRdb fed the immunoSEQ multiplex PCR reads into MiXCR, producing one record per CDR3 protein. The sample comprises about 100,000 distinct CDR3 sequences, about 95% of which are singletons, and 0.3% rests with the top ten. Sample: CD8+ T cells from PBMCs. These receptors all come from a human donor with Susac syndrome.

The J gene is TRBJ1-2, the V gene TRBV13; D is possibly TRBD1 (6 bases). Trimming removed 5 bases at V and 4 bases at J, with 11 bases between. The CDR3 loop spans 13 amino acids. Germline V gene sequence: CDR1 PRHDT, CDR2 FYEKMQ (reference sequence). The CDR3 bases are TGTGCCAGCAGCAGCAGGGGAGGCTATGGCTACACCTTC. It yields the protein CASSSRGGYGYTF.

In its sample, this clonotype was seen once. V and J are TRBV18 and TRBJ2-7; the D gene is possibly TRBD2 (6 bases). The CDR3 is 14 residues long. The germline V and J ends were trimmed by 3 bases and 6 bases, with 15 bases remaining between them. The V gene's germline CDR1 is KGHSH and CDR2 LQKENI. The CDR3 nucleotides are TGTGCCAGCTCACCGGGGACTGGGAACCGCGAGCAGTACTTC. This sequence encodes CASSPGTGNREQYF.

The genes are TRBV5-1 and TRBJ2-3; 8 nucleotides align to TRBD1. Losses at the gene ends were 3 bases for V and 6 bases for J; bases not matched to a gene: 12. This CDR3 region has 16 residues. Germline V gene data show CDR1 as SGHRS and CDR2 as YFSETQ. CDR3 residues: CASSSRQGLFLDTQYF. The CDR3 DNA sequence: TGCGCCAGCAGCTCTCGACAGGGGTTATTTCTGGATACGCAGTATTTT.

CDR3 region: CATSGGLAQTEQYF. The CDR3 region has the DNA TGTGCCACCAGTGGAGGGCTAGCCCAAACTGAGCAGTACTTC. The gene calls are TRBV24-1 and TRBJ2-7; TRBD2 might be the D (5 bases). Trimming stripped 5 bases from V and 7 bases from J, with 17 bases between. This CDR3 is 14 amino acids long. Germline V gives CDR1 KGHDR, CDR2 SFDVKD.

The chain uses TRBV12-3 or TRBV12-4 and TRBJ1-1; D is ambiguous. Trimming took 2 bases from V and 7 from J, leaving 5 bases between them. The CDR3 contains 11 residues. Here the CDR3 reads CASSLLDEAFF. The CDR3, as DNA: TGTGCCAGCAGTTTATTGGATGAAGCTTTCTTT.

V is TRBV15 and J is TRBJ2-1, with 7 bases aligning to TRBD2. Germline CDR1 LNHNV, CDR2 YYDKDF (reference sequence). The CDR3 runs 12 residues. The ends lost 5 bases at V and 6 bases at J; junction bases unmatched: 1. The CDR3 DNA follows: TGTGCCACCAGCCCGGGGGGCAATGAGCAGTTCTTC. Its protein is CATSPGGNEQFF.

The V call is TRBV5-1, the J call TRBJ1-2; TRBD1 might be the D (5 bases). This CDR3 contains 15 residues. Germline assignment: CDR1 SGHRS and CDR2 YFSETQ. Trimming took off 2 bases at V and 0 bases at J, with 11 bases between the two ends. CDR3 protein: CASSLGPGANYGYTF. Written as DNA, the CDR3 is TGCGCCAGCAGCTTAGGACCGGGGGCTAACTATGGCTACACCTTC.

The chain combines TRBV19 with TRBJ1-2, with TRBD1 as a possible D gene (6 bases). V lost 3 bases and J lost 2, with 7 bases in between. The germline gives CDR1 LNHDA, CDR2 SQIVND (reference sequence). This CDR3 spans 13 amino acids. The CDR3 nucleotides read TGTGCCAGTAGTATGGGGGCCAACTATGGCTACACCTTC. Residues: CASSMGANYGYTF.

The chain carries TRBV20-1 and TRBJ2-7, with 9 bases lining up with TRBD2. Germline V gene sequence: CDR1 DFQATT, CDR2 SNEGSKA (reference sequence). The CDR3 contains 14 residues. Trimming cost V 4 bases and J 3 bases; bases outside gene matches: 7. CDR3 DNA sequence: TGCAGTGCTACCGATCTAGCGGGGAGCTACGAGCAGTACTTC. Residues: CSATDLAGSYEQYF.

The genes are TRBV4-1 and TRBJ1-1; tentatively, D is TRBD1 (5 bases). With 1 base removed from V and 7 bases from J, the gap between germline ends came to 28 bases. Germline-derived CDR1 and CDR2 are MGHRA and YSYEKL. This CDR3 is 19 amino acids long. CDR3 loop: CASSQVSRGHLELPGEAFF. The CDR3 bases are TGCGCCAGCAGCCAAGTATCGAGGGGCCACCTTGAGTTACCGGGTGAAGCTTTCTTT.

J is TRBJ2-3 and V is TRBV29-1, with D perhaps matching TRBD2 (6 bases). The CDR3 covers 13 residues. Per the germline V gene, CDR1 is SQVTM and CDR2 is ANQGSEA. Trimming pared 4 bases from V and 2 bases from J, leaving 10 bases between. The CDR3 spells CSVVGTPTDTQYF. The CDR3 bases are TGCAGCGTTGTAGGGACTCCCACAGATACGCAGTATTTT.

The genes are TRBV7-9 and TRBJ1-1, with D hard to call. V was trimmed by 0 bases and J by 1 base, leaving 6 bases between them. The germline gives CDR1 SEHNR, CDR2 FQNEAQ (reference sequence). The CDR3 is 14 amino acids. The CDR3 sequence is CASSLAPQNTEAFF. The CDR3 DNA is TGTGCCAGCAGCTTAGCTCCCCAGAACACTGAAGCTTTCTTT.

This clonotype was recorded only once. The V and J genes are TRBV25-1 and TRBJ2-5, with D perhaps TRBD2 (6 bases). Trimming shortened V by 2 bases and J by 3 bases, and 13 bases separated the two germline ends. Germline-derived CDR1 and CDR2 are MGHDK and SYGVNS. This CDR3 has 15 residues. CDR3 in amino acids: CASSEQVWGEETQYF. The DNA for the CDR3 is TGTGCCAGCAGTGAACAGGTTTGGGGGGAAGAGACCCAGTACTTC.

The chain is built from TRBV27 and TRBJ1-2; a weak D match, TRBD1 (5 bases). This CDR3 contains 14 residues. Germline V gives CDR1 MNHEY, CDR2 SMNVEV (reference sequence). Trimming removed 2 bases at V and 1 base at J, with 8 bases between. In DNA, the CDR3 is TGTGCCAGCAGTTTAAACAGGTTTAACTATGGCTACACCTTC. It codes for CASSLNRFNYGYTF.

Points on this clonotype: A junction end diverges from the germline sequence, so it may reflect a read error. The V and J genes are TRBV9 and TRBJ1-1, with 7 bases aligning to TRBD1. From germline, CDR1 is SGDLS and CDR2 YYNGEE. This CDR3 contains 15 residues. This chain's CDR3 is CASSERQGLVAEAFF. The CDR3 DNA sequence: TGTGCCAGCAGCGAACGACAGGGATTAGTCGCTGAAGCCTTCTTT.

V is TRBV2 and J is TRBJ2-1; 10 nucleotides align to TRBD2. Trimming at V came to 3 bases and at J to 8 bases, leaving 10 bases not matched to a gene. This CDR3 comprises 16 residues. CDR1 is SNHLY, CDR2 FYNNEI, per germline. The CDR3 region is CASSDIQAGGPYEQFF. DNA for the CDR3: TGTGCCAGCAGTGATATTCAAGCGGGAGGGCCATATGAGCAGTTCTTC.

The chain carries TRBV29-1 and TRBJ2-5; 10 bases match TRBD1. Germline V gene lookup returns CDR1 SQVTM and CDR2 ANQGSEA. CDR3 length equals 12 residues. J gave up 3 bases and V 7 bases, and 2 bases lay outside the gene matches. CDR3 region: CSGGTGEETQYF. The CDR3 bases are TGCAGCGGTGGGACAGGGGAAGAGACCCAGTACTTC.

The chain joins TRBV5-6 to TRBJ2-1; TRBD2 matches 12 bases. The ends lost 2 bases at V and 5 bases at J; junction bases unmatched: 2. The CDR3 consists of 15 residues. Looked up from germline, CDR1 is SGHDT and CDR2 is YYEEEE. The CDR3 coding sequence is TGTGCCAGCAGCTTACTAGCGGGAGGCAACAATGAGCAGTTCTTC. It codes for CASSLLAGGNNEQFF.